A single sample is the source of the 29 T cell receptor beta chains below, sequenced in a study of cytomegalovirus exposure and HLA in healthy donors. PCR primers comprised 60 Vbeta and 13 Jbeta primers. Produced via immunoSEQ multiplex PCR; TCRdb's table is partial and in-frame only. The table includes about 260,000 clones, roughly 70% detected once. The sequenced material came from PBMCs. The receptors originated from a female donor in good health and CMV-seronegative.

The V and J genes are TRBV21-1 and TRBJ1-1. TRBV21-1 is reported as a pseudogene. The CDR3 has 14 amino acids. CDR3 region: CASTKRLIGGKAFF. DNA of the CDR3: TGTGCCAGCACCAAACGACTGATCGGGGGTAAAGCTTTCTTT.

The CDR3 DNA reads TGTGCCAGCAGCTTAGATGGGACTAGTAGGAATGAGCAGTTCTTC. This codes for CASSLDGTSRNEQFF. This chain links TRBV7-9 with TRBJ2-1; 8 bases map to TRBD2. The CDR3 has 15 amino acids. CDR1 and CDR2 (germline): SEHNR, FQNEAQ (reference sequence). With 1 base clipped from V and 7 bases from J, the junction kept 6 bases outside the gene matches. The full variable domain, with the rest looked up from reference TRBV7-9 and TRBJ2-1, is DTGVSQNPRHKITKRGQNVTFRCDPISEHNRLYWYRQTLGQGPEFLTYFQNEAQLEKSRLLSDRFSAERPKGSFSTLEIQRTEQGDSAMYLCASSLDGTSRNEQFFGPGTRLTVL.

The chain couples TRBV14 to TRBJ2-7; D remains unclear. The CDR3 is 16 residues long. CDR1 and CDR2 from the germline V gene are SGHDN and FVKESK. Between the trimmed V and J ends, which lost 0 bases and 2 bases, there was a span of 14 bases. CDR3 DNA sequence: TGTGCCAGCAGCCAAGATGGGCAGGCCCTACCCTACGAGCAGTACTTC. Translating it yields CASSQDGQALPYEQYF.

The chain joins TRBV5-1 to TRBJ2-1; the D is unclear. The V end lost 3 bases, the J end lost 5 bases, and 6 bases lay between the germline ends. The CDR3 has 12 residues. Germline V gene lookup returns CDR1 SGHRS and CDR2 YFSETQ. The CDR3 sequence is CASSYQNNEQFF. The CDR3 DNA sequence: TGCGCCAGCAGCTATCAGAACAATGAGCAGTTCTTC.

The chain links TRBV10-1 to TRBJ1-1; a possible D gene is TRBD1 (5 bases). From germline, CDR1 is WNHNN and CDR2 SYGVQD (reference sequence). CDR3 size: 16 residues. V was clipped by 2 bases and J by 11 bases, with 24 bases between them. The CDR3 DNA follows: TGCGCCAGCAGTGAGGAGGCAGGACATATAAGTTTTCGGGCTTTCTTT. Translation: CASSEEAGHISFRAFF.

This rearrangement joins TRBV9 to TRBJ2-1, with a tentative D call TRBD2 (5 bases). From germline, CDR1 is SGDLS and CDR2 YYNGEE. The CDR3 sequence is 16 residues long. Trimming removed 0 bases at V and 3 bases at J, with 13 bases between. The CDR3 protein is CASSVAVTGNYNEQFF. The CDR3 DNA is TGTGCCAGCAGCGTAGCCGTGACGGGGAACTACAATGAGCAGTTCTTC. The full variable domain, with the rest looked up from reference TRBV9 and TRBJ2-1, is DSGVTQTPKHLITATGQRVTLRCSPRSGDLSVYWYQQSLDQGLQFLIQYYNGEERAKGNILERFSAQQFPDLHSELNLSSLELGDSALYFCASSVAVTGNYNEQFFGPGTRLTVL.

This chain uses TRBV7-9 with TRBJ2-1; 8 nucleotides align to TRBD1. This CDR3 is built from 15 residues. J gave up 8 bases and V 3 bases, and 9 bases lay outside the gene matches. Germline loops: CDR1 SEHNR, CDR2 FQNEAQ (reference sequence). CDR3 protein: CASSFGAGGFDEQFF. Written as DNA, the CDR3 is TGTGCCAGCAGCTTCGGGGCAGGGGGCTTCGATGAGCAGTTCTTC.

This chain joins TRBV6-1 and TRBJ2-1; 10 nucleotides align to TRBD2. In germline, CDR1 is MNHNS, CDR2 SASEGT. The CDR3 is made up of 14 amino acids. Trimming took 3 bases from V and 14 from J; bases not matched to a gene: 10. The CDR3 sequence is CASSEMVAGGREFF. The CDR3 nucleotides are TGTGCCAGCAGTGAGATGGTAGCGGGAGGCCGGGAGTTCTTC.

The V and J genes are TRBV29-1 and TRBJ2-1, with 8 nucleotides matching TRBD2. This CDR3 is built from 13 residues. Germline CDR1 is SQVTM and CDR2 is ANQGSEA. CDR3 amino acids: CIAGSQTYNEQFF. The CDR3 bases are TGCATAGCGGGGAGCCAGACCTACAATGAGCAGTTCTTC.

As concerns this clone: This CDR3 is also generated by other DNA sequences in the sample. The chain employs TRBV4-1 and TRBJ2-7, with 11 nucleotides matching TRBD2. Germline assignment: CDR1 MGHRA and CDR2 YSYEKL. V shed 0 bases, J shed 6 bases, and the junction held 16 bases outside the gene matches. There are 19 residues in the CDR3. This CDR3 is CASSQDRTGTSGRGPEQYF. Here the CDR3 DNA reads TGCGCCAGCAGCCAAGATCGAACCGGGACTAGCGGCCGAGGACCCGAGCAGTACTTC.

The chain carries TRBV5-1 and TRBJ2-3; TRBD2 aligns across 10 bases. Per the germline V gene, CDR1 is SGHRS and CDR2 is YFSETQ. V was clipped by 4 bases and J by 0 bases; unmatched bases: 5. This CDR3 spans 16 amino acids. CDR3 loop: CASSMTSGPSTDTQYF. As DNA, the CDR3 is TGCGCCAGCAGCATGACTAGCGGGCCGAGCACAGATACGCAGTATTTT.

This rearrangement joins TRBV28 to TRBJ2-6; 7 nucleotides align to TRBD2. This CDR3 is built from 15 residues. Germline values: CDR1 MDHEN, CDR2 SYDVKM. V was clipped by 8 bases and J by 1 base; unmatched bases: 5. CDR3 protein: CASGGGGSGANVLTF. CDR3 DNA: TGTGCCAGCGGCGGGGGAGGGTCTGGGGCCAACGTCCTGACTTTC.

The rearrangement joins TRBV27 to TRBJ1-1; 7 nucleotides agree with TRBD1. CDR1 is MNHEY and CDR2 is SMNVEV in the germline V gene (reference sequence). The CDR3 covers 14 residues. Trimming at V came to 5 bases and at J to 6 bases, leaving 9 bases not matched to a gene. Here the CDR3 DNA reads TGTGCCAGCAGTCTTCAGGGGGGTGCGGCTGAAGCTTTCTTT. It codes for CASSLQGGAAEAFF.

V and J are TRBV10-2 and TRBJ2-1; 10 bases are a match to TRBD2. CDR3 size: 13 residues. Germline CDR1 and CDR2: WSHSY and SAAADI. The CDR3 nucleotides read TGCGCAAGCGCGCCTAGCGGGAGTGGGGGGCAGTTCTTC. It is translated as CASAPSGSGGQFF.

V gene TRBV28 combines with J gene TRBJ2-2; 10 bases match TRBD1. There are 15 residues in the CDR3. Germline V gives CDR1 MDHEN, CDR2 SYDVKM. V was clipped by 4 bases and J by 4 bases; unmatched bases: 3. CDR3 nucleotide sequence: TGTGCCAGCAGTTCGACAGGGGGCTTCACCGGGGAGCTGTTTTTT. Translation gives CASSSTGGFTGELFF.

The J gene is TRBJ1-1, the V gene TRBV11-2, with D hard to call. The CDR3 extends over 13 amino acids. V gave up 2 bases and J gave up 5 bases, with 9 bases separating them. Germline CDR1 reads SGHAT; CDR2 reads FQNNGV. The CDR3 region has the DNA TGTGCCAGCAGCTTAAGTCCCCAGACTGAAGCTTTCTTT. It codes for CASSLSPQTEAFF.

The CDR3 loop reads CASRLDSSSGNTIYF. The CDR3 DNA reads TGTGCCAGCAGGTTGGACAGTTCCTCTGGAAACACCATATATTTT. The chain carries TRBV11-2 and TRBJ1-3, with D perhaps matching TRBD1 (6 bases). Germline V gives CDR1 SGHAT, CDR2 FQNNGV. The CDR3 loop spans 15 amino acids. Trimming took 6 bases from V and 0 from J, leaving 12 bases between them.

The CDR3 reads CASSLDSNYGYTF. The CDR3, as DNA: TGTGCCAGCAGCCTGGACAGTAACTATGGCTACACCTTC. This chain joins TRBV7-3 and TRBJ1-2; tentative D call: TRBD1 (6 bases). Trimming took off 5 bases at V and 1 base at J, with 8 bases between the two ends. The CDR3 runs 13 residues. The germline CDR1 and CDR2 sequences are SGHTA and FQGTGA. The variable domain in full, with the rest retrieved from reference TRBV7-3 and TRBJ1-2, is GAGVSQTPSNKVTEKGKYVELRCDPISGHTALYWYRQSLGQGPEFLIYFQGTGAADDSGLPNDRFFAVRPEGSVSTLKIQRTERGDSAVYLCASSLDSNYGYTFGSGTRLTVV.

This clone has just one count. The chain combines TRBV5-4 with TRBJ2-3; weak D call: TRBD2 (5 bases). Germline loops: CDR1 SGHNT, CDR2 YYREEE (reference sequence). V lost 3 bases and J 5 bases, leaving 16 bases between the germline ends. The CDR3 sequence is 15 residues long. This CDR3 is CASSSIDPGGDTQYF. CDR3 nucleotides: TGTGCCAGCAGCTCCATAGACCCCGGAGGAGATACGCAGTATTTT.

This clone was picked up a small number of times. V is TRBV4-1 and J is TRBJ1-4; D is unresolved. The germline V gene encodes CDR1 MGHRA and CDR2 YSYEKL. Trimming stripped 4 bases from V and 0 bases from J, with 12 bases between. This CDR3 region has 16 residues. DNA of the CDR3: TGCGCCAGCAGCCCCCTGCGCGGGGCAACTAATGAAAAACTGTTTTTT. Its protein product is CASSPLRGATNEKLFF.

The rearrangement uses TRBV6-5 and TRBJ2-6; 7 positions agree with TRBD2. Per germline, CDR1 MNHEY and CDR2 SVGAGI. This CDR3 is built from 15 residues. Trimming cost V 10 bases and J 0 bases; bases outside gene matches: 6. CDR3 nucleotides: TGTGCCACCCACGGGGGGATCTCTGGGGCCAACGTCCTGACTTTC. Encoded protein: CATHGGISGANVLTF.

The V gene is TRBV25-1, the J gene TRBJ1-2; D is uncertain. Trimming shortened V by 3 bases and J by 7 bases, and 12 bases separated the two germline ends. This CDR3 has 13 amino acids. Looked up from germline, CDR1 is MGHDK and CDR2 is SYGVNS. CDR3 residues: CASSDPLTGGYTF. DNA for the CDR3: TGTGCCAGCAGTGACCCTTTAACGGGTGGCTACACCTTC.

This chain uses TRBV5-6 with TRBJ1-1; unclear D gene. This CDR3 comprises 13 residues. Trimming stripped 8 bases from V and 7 bases from J, with 18 bases between. Germline V CDR1 and CDR2: SGHDT, YYEEEE. The CDR3 sequence is CASWRVLKGEAFF. CDR3 coding DNA: TGTGCCAGTTGGAGGGTTCTTAAGGGTGAAGCTTTCTTT.

This clone has only one observation. The V call is TRBV28, the J call TRBJ2-7; D is unresolved. The CDR3 extends over 13 amino acids. Germline V CDR1 and CDR2: MDHEN, SYDVKM. V was shortened by 6 bases and J by 4 bases, with 13 bases between the two germline ends. The CDR3 sequence: CASSLIGVYEQYF. The CDR3 DNA is TGTGCCAGCAGCTTAATCGGAGTATACGAGCAGTACTTC.

The table lists this clone with a few counts. The chain joins TRBV11-2 to TRBJ2-2, with TRBD2 matching over 13 bases. The CDR3 covers 17 residues. Germline CDR1 and CDR2: SGHAT and FQNNGV. The J segment lost 7 bases and the V segment lost 4 bases, leaving 9 bases of the junction unmatched. The CDR3 loop reads CASSSLLAGGPDGELFF. As DNA, the CDR3 is TGTGCCAGCAGCTCCCTACTAGCGGGAGGGCCGGACGGGGAGCTGTTTTTT. Full variable domain (missing parts from reference TRBV11-2 and TRBJ2-2): EAGVAQSPRYKIIEKRQSVAFWCNPISGHATLYWYQQILGQGPKLLIQFQNNGVVDDSQLPKDRFSAERLKGVDSTLKIQPAKLEDSAVYLCASSSLLAGGPDGELFFGEGSRLTVL.

The rearrangement uses TRBV5-1 and TRBJ1-2; 8 nucleotides match TRBD1. The CDR3 spans 17 residues. V shed 2 bases, J shed 5 bases, and the junction held 14 bases outside the gene matches. Germline CDR1 and CDR2: SGHRS and YFSETQ. The CDR3, as DNA: TGCGCCAGCAGCTTAGGACAGGGCCATCTAGTAAATTATGGCTACACCTTC. As protein: CASSLGQGHLVNYGYTF.

The chain links TRBV6-5 to TRBJ2-1; D remains unclear. The CDR3 extends over 13 amino acids. Germline assignment: CDR1 MNHEY and CDR2 SVGAGI. V was cut by 2 bases and J by 6 bases, with 8 bases left in between. DNA of the CDR3: TGTGCCAGCAGTTACACCGGGTTCAATGAGCAGTTCTTC. Protein sequence: CASSYTGFNEQFF.

The V gene is TRBV7-2, the J gene TRBJ2-7; maybe TRBD2 (6 bases). The CDR3 runs 16 residues. Per germline, CDR1 SGHTA and CDR2 FQGNSA. V lost 1 base and J 5 bases, leaving 18 bases between the germline ends. CDR3 loop: CASSLERALPGDEQYF. In nucleotides, the CDR3 is TGTGCCAGCAGCTTAGAAAGGGCCCTCCCGGGGGACGAGCAGTACTTC.

In its sample, this clone was seen once. The chain is built from TRBV11-2 and TRBJ1-1; a possible D gene is TRBD1 (5 bases). V was trimmed by 0 bases and J by 6 bases, leaving 26 bases between them. The CDR3 extends over 19 amino acids. Per the germline V gene, CDR1 is SGHAT and CDR2 is FQNNGV. CDR3 amino acids: CASSLDTKGVPSLRAEAFF. The CDR3 nucleotides are TGTGCCAGCAGCTTAGATACGAAAGGGGTCCCCTCACTTCGCGCTGAAGCTTTCTTT.